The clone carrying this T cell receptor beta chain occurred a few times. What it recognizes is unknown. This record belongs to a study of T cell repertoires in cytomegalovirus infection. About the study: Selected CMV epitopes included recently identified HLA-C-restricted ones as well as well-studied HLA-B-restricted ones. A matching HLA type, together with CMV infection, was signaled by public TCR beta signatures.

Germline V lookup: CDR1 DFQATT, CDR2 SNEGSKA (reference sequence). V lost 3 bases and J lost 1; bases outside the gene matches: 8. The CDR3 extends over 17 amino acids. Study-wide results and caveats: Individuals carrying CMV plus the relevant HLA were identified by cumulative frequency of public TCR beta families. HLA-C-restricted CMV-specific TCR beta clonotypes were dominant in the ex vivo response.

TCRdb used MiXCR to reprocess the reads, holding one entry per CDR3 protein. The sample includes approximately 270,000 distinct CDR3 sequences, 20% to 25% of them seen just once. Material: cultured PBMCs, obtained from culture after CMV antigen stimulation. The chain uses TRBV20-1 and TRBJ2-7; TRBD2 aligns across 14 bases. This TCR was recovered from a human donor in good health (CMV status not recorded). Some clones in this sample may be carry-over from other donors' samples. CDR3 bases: TGCAGTGCTAGCCGACTAGCGGGAGGGCCCTTTTCCTACGAGCAGTACTTC. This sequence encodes CSASRLAGGPFSYEQYF.